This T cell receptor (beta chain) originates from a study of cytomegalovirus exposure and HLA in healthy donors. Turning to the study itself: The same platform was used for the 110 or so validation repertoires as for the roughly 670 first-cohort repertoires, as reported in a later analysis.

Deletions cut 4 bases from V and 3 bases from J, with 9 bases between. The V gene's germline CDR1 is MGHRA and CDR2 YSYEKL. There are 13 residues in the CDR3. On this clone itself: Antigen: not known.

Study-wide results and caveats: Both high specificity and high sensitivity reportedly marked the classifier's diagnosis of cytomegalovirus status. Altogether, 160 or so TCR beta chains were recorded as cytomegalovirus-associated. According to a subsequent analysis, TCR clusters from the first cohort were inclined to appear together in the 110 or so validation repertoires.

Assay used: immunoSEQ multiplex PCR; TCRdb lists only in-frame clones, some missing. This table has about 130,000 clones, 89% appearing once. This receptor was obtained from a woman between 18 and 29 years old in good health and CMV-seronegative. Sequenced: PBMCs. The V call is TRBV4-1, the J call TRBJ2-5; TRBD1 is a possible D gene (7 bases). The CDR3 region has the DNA TGCGCCAGCAGCCGCGGGACAGAAGAGACCCAGTACTTC. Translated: CASSRGTEETQYF.